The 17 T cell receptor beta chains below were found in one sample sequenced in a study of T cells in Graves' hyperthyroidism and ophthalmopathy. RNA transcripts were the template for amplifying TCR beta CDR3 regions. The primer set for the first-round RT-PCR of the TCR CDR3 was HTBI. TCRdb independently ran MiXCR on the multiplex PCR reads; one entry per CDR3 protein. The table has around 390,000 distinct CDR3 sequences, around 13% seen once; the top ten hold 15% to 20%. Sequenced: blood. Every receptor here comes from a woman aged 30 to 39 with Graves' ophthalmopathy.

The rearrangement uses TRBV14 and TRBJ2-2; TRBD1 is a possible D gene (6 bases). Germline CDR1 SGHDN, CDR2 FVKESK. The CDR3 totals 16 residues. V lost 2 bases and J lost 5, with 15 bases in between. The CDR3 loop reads CASSQRDTVFTGELFF. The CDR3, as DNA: TGTGCCAGCAGCCAACGGGACACGGTTTTTACCGGGGAGCTGTTTTTT.

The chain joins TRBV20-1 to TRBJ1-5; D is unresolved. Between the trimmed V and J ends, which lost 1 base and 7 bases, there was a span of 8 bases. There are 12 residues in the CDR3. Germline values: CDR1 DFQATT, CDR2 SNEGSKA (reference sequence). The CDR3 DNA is TGCAGTGCTAGAGTTGCCGAACAGCCCCAGCATTTT. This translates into CSARVAEQPQHF.

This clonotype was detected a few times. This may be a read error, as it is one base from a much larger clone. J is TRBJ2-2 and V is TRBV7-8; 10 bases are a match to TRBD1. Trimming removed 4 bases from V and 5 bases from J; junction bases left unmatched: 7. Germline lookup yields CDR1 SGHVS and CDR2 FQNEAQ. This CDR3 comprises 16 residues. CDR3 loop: CASSSPDRGPTGELFF. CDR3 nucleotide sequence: TGTGCCAGCAGCTCCCCCGACAGGGGGCCTACCGGGGAGCTGTTTTTT.

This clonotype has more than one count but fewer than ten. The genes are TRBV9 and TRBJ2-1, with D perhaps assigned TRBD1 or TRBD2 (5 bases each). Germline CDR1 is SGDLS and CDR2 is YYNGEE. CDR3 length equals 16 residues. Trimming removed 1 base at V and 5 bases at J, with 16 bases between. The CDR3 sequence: CASSVPRLGVDNEQFF. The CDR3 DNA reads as TGTGCCAGCAGCGTACCCCGGTTGGGGGTGGACAATGAGCAGTTCTTC.

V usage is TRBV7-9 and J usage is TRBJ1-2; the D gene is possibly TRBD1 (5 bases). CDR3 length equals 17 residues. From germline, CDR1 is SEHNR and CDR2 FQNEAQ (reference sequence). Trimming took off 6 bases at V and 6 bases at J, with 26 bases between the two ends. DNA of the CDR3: TGTGCCAGCAGAGGGCCGCCGGGGCAGTCCGATCCAAATGGCTACACCTTC. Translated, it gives CASRGPPGQSDPNGYTF. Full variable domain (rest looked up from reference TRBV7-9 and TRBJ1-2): DTGVSQNPRHKITKRGQNVTFRCDPISEHNRLYWYRQTLGQGPEFLTYFQNEAQLEKSRLLSDRFSAERPKGSFSTLEIQRTEQGDSAMYLCASRGPPGQSDPNGYTFGSGTRLTVV.

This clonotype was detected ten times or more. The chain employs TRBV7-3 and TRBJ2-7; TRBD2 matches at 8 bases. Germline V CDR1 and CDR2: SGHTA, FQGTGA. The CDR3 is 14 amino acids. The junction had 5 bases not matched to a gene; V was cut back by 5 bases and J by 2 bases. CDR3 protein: CASSLSGEAYEQYF. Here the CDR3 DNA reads TGTGCCAGCAGCCTTAGCGGGGAAGCCTACGAGCAGTACTTC.

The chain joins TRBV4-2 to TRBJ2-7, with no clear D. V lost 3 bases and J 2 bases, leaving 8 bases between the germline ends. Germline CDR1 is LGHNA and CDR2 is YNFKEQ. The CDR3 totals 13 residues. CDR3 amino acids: CASSQLRAYEQYF. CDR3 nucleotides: TGTGCCAGCAGCCAGCTAAGGGCCTACGAGCAGTACTTC.

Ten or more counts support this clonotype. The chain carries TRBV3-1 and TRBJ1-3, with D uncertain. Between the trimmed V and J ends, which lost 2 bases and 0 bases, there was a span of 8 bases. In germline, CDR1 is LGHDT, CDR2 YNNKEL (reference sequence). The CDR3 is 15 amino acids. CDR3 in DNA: TGTGCCAGCAGCCAATCGGACTTCTCTGGAAACACCATATATTTT. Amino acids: CASSQSDFSGNTIYF.

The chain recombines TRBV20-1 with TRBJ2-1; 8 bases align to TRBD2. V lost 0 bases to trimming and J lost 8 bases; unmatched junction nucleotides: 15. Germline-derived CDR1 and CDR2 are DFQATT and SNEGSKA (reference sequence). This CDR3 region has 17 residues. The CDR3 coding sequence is TGCAGTGCTAGAGATAGCGGGGTCCGGGCCCTACAATATGAGCAGTTCTTC. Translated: CSARDSGVRALQYEQFF.

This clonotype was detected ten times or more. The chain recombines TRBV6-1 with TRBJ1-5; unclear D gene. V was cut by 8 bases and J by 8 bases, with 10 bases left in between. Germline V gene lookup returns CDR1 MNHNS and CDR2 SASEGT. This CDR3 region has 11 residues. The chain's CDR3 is CASRGFEPQHF. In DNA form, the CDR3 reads TGTGCCAGCCGAGGTTTTGAGCCCCAGCATTTT.

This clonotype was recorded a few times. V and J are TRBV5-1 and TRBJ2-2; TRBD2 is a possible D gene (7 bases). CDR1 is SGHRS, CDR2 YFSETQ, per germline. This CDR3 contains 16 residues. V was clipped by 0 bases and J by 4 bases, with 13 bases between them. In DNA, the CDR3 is TGCGCCAGCAGCTTGGGTTTCGGGGGGCTCACCGGGGAGCTGTTTTTT. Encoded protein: CASSLGFGGLTGELFF.

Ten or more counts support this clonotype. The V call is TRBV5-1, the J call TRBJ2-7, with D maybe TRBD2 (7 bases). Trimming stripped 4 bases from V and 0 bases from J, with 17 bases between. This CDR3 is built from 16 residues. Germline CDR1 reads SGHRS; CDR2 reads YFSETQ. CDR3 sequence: CASSTLGGTFSYEQYF. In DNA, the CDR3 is TGCGCCAGCAGCACCCTGGGGGGGACATTCTCCTACGAGCAGTACTTC.

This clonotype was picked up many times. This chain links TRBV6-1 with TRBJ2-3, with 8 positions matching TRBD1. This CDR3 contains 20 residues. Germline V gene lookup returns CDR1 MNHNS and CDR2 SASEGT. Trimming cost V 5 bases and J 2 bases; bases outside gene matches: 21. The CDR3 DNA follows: TGTGCCAGCAGTTACACCGCCGGGACAGGAAGGTTCCACTTCACAGATACGCAGTATTTT. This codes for CASSYTAGTGRFHFTDTQYF.

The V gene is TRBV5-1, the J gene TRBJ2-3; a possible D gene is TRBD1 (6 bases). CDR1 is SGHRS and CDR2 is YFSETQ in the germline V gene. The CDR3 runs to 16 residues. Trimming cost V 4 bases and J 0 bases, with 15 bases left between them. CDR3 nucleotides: TGCGCCAGCAGCCTAAGACAGGTAGCCAGCACAGATACGCAGTATTTT. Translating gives CASSLRQVASTDTQYF. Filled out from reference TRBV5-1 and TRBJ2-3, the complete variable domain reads KAGVTQTPRYLIKTRGQQVTLSCSPISGHRSVSWYQQTPGQGLQFLFEYFSETQRNKGNFPGRFSGRQFSNSRSEMNVSTLELGDSALYLCASSLRQVASTDTQYFGPGTRLTVL.

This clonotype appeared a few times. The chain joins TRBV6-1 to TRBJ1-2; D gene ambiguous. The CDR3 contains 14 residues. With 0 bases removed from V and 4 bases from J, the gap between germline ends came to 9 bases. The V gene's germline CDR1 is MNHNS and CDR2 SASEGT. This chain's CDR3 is CASSEAHGGYGYTF. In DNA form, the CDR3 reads TGTGCCAGCAGTGAAGCCCATGGAGGCTATGGCTACACCTTC.

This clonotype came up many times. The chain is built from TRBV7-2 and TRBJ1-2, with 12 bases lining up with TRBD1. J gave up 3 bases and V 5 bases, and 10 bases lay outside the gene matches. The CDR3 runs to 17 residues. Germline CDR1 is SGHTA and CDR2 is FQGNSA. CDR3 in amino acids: CASSPRDRGRWDYGYTF. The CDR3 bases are TGTGCCAGCAGCCCCCGGGACAGGGGGCGCTGGGACTATGGCTACACCTTC. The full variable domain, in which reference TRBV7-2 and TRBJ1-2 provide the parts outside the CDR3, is GAGVSQSPSNKVTEKGKDVELRCDPISGHTALYWYRQSLGQGLEFLIYFQGNSAPDKSGLPSDRFSAERTGGSVSTLTIQRTQQEDSAVYLCASSPRDRGRWDYGYTFGSGTRLTVV.

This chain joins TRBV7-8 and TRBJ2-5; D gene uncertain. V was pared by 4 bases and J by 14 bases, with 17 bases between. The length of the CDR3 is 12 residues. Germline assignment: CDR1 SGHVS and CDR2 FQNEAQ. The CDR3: CASSSPRKPRYF. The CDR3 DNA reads TGTGCCAGCAGCTCCCCACGTAAGCCCAGATACTTC.